This T cell receptor (beta chain) was observed in a study of blood T cell repertoires in COVID-19. In the study overall: The cDNA or gDNA used as material had been derived from T cells, B-cell-depleted T cells, or PBMCs.

In the original workflow: Amplification from reference gene primers served as the basis for estimated nucleated cell counts. Profiled with immunoSEQ multiplex PCR; TCRdb holds only in-frame clones, not every one. The DNA was the basis for D and trimming; V, J and clone size are from that table. The sample lists fewer than 350,000 clones; roughly 93% were seen once. Only one count was recorded for this clone. The trim removed 6 bases at V and 5 bases at J, leaving 5 bases unmatched. Germline V gives CDR1 SGHRS, CDR2 YFSETQ. This CDR3 has 15 amino acids. Enrollees, about 18 to 89 years old, lived in approximately 24 US areas. Clinical histories supplied by participants themselves formed the basis of cohort assignment.

The receptor was isolated from a woman in her thirties or forties with acute COVID-19. This chain connects TRBV5-1 to TRBJ1-6, with 10 positions matching TRBD1. The sample comprised PBMCs or T cells enriched from blood (not recorded which). The CDR3 coding sequence is TGCGCCAGCAATTTCGGGACAGGGGATAATTCACCCCTCCACTTT. This sequence encodes CASNFGTGDNSPLHF.